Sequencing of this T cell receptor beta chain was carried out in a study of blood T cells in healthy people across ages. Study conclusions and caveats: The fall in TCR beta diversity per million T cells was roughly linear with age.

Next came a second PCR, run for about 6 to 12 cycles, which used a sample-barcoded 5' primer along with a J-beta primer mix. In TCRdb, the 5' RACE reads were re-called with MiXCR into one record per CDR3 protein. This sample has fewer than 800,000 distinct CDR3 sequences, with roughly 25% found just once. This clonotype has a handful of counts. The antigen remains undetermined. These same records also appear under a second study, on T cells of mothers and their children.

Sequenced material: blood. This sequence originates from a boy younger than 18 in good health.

This CDR3 reads CASSQPSVADTQYF. The CDR3 coding sequence is TGCGCCAGCAGCCAACCTAGCGTTGCAGATACGCAGTATTTT. The V call is TRBV4-3, the J call TRBJ2-3, with D perhaps TRBD2 (6 bases). Trimming took 2 bases from V and 4 from J, leaving 10 bases between them. From germline, CDR1 is LGHNA and CDR2 YSLEER. The CDR3 spans 14 residues.